The entry that follows covers one T cell receptor (beta chain) sequence. The antigen remains undetermined. Prior autoimmune disease or systemic immunosuppression barred patients. Blood samples were obtained at baseline, cycle 4 day 1, and cycle 7 day 1. This CDR3 comprises 10 residues. CDR1 is DFQATT and CDR2 is SNEGSKA in the germline V gene (reference sequence). The data stem from a study of OX40 agonist ivuxolimab in advanced cancers. Study information: At doses from 0.01 to 10 mg/kg, patients were given intravenous ivuxolimab every 2 weeks. General study findings and limits: By week 6 at 0.1 to 3.0 mg/kg, blood CD4+ and CD8+ T cells had expanded clonally.

Sequencing was performed with immunoSEQ multiplex PCR; in TCRdb, only in-frame clones are kept and a portion is missing. The repertoire holds around 66,000 clones, with around 82% as singletons. This clonotype was sampled from an adult with an advanced solid tumor such as melanoma, head and neck, liver or kidney cancer. The rearrangement links TRBV20-1 to TRBJ2-5; D gene unclear. The J call may be wrong; the DNA end is better matched by TRBJ2-7. Sequenced material: CD4+ or CD8+ T cells sorted from blood, taken in a trial of the OX40 agonist ivuxolimab. The CDR3 DNA reads TGCAGTGCTAAATCCTACGAGCAGTACTTC. This sequence encodes CSAKSYEQYF.